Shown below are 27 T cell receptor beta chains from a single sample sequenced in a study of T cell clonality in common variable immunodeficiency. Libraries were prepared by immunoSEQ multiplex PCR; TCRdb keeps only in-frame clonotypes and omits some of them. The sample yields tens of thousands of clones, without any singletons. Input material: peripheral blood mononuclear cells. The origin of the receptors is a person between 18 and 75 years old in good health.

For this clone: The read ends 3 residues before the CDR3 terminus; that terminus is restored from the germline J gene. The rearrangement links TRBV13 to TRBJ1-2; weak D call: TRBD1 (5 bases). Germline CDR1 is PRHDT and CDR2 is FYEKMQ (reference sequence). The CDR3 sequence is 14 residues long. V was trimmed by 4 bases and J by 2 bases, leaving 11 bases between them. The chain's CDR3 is CASSSPGRNYGYTF. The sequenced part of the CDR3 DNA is TGTGCCAGCAGCTCCCCAGGGCGGAACTATGGC.

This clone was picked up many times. The covered CDR3 bases are TGTGCCAGTAACTCTCAAGGGGTGGGTCAGCCC. This sequence encodes CASNSQGVGQP. The entire CDR3 protein reads CASNSQGVGQPQHF. The chain joins TRBV19 to TRBJ1-5, with D maybe TRBD1 (5 bases). The CDR3 end falls 3 residues outside the read, so it is completed with the germline J gene. Trimming pared 7 bases from V and 6 bases from J, leaving 16 bases between. Germline assignment: CDR1 LNHDA and CDR2 SQIVND (reference sequence). This CDR3 has 14 amino acids.

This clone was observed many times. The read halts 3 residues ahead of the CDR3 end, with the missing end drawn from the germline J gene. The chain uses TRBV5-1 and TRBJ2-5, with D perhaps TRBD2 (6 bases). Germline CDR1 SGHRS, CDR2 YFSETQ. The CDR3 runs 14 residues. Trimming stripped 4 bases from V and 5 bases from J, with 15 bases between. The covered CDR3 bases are TGCGCCAGCAGCCACCAGGGAGGAATGGAGACC. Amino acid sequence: CASSHQGGMET. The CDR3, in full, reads CASSHQGGMETQYF.

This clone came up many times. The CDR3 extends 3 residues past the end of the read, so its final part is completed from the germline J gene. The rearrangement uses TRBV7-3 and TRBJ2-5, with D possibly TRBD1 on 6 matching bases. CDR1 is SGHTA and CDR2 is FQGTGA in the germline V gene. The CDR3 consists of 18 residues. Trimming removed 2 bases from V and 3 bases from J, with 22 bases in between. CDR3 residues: CASSLSGGQTNVKETQYF. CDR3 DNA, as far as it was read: TGTGCCAGCAGCTTATCCGGAGGACAGACGAATGTAAAAGAGACC.

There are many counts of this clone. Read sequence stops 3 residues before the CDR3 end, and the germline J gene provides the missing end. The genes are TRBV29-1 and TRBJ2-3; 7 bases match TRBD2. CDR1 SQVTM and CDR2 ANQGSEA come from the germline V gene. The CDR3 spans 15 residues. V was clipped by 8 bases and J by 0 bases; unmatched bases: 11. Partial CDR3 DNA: TGCAGCACCACATCTAGCGGAGCTAGCACAGATACG. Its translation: CSTTSSGASTDT. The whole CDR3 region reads CSTTSSGASTDTQYF.

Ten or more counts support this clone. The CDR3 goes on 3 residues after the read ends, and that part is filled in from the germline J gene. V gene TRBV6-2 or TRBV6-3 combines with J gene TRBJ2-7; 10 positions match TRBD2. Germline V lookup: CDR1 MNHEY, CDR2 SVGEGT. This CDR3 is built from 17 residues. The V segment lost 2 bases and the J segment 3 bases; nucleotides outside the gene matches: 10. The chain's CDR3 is CASSYPSSGTSVYEQYF. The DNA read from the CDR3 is TGTGCCAGCAGTTACCCATCCTCCGGGACTAGCGTCTACGAG.

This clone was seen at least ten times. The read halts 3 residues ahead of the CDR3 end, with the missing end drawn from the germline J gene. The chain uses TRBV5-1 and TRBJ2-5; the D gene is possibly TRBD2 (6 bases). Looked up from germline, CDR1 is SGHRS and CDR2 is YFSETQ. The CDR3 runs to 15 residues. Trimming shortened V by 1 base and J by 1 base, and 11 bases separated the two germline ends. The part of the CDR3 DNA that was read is TGCGCCAGCAGCTTGAGGAGGGGACTCCAAGAGACC. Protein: CASSLRRGLQET. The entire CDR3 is CASSLRRGLQETQYF.

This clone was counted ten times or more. CDR3 DNA, as far as it was read: TGTGCCAGCAGCTCAATCCCAACAGATACG. Translated, it gives CASSSIPTDT. The complete CDR3 sequence is CASSSIPTDTQYF. The rearrangement joins TRBV7-6 to TRBJ2-3; D gene uncertain. The DNA ends 3 residues before the CDR3 does, and the rest of the CDR3 is filled in from the germline J gene. V shed 4 bases and J shed 3 bases, with 8 bases lying between them. The length of the CDR3 is 13 residues. The germline CDR1 and CDR2 sequences are SGHVS and FNYEAQ. Full variable domain (remainder filled in from reference TRBV7-6 and TRBJ2-3): GAGVSQSPRYKVTKRGQDVALRCDPISGHVSLYWYRQALGQGPEFLTYFNYEAQQDKSGLPNDRFSAERPEGSISTLTIQRTEQRDSAMYRCASSSIPTDTQYFGPGTRLTVL.

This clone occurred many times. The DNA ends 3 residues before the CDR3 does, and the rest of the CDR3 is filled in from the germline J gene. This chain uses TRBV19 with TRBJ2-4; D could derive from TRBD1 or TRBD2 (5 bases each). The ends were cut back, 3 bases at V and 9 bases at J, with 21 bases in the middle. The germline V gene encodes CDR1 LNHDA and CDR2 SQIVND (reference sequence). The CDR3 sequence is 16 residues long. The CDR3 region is CASSISIGETGGIQYF. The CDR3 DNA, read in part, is TGTGCCAGTAGTATTTCGATAGGGGAGACCGGTGGCATT. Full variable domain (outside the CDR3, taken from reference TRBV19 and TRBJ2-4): DGGITQSPKYLFRKEGQNVTLSCEQNLNHDAMYWYRQDPGQGLRLIYYSQIVNDFQKGDIAEGYSVSREKKESFPLTVTSAQKNPTAFYLCASSISIGETGGIQYFGAGTRLSVL.

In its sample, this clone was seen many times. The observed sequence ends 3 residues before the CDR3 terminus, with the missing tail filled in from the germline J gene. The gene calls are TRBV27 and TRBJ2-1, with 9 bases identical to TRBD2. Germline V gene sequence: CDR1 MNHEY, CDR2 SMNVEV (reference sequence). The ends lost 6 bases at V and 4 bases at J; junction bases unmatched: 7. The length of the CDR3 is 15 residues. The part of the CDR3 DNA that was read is TGTGCCAGCAGCCGTCGACTAGCGGTATACAATGAG. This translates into CASSRRLAVYNE. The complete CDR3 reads CASSRRLAVYNEQFF.

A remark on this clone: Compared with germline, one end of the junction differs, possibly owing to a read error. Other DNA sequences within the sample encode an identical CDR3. The CDR3 spells CSARHRGFYGYTF. The part of the CDR3 DNA that was read is TGCAGCGCTAGACACAGGGGATTCTATGGC. This sequence joins TRBV20-1 and TRBJ1-2; 7 bases line up with TRBD1. The CDR3 is cut off 3 residues early in the read; its end comes from the germline J gene. The CDR3 runs 13 residues. The V gene's germline CDR1 is DFQATT and CDR2 SNEGSKA (reference sequence).

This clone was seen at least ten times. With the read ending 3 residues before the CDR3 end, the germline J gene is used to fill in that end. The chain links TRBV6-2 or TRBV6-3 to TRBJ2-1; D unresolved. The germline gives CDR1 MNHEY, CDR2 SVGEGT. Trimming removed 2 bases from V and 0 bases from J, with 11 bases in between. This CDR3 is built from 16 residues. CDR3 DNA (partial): TGTGCCAGCAGTTACCTCCCTCCTAGCTCCTACAATGAG. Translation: CASSYLPPSSYNE. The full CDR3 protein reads CASSYLPPSSYNEQFF.

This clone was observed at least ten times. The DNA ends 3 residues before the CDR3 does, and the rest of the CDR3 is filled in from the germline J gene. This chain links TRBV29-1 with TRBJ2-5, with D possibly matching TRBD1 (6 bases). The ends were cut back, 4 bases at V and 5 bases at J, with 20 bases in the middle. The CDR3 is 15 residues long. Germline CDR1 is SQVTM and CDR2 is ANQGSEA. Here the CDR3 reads CSVVEAGGRGETQYF. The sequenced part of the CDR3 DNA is TGCAGCGTTGTGGAGGCAGGCGGAAGGGGGGAGACC.

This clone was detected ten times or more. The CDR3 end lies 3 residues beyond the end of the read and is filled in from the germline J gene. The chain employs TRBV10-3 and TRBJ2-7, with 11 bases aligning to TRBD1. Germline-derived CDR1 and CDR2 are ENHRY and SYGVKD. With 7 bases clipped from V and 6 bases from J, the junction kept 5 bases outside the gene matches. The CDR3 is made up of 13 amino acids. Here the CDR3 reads CAITEGQGGEQYF. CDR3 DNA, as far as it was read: TGTGCCATCACCGAGGGACAGGGGGGCGAG.

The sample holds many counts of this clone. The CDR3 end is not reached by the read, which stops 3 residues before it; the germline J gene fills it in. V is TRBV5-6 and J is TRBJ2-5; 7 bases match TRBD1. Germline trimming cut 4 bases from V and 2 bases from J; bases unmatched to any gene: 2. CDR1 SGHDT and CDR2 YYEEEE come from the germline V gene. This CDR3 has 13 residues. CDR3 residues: CASSATGQETQYF. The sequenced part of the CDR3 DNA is TGTGCCAGCAGCGCGACAGGGCAAGAGACC.

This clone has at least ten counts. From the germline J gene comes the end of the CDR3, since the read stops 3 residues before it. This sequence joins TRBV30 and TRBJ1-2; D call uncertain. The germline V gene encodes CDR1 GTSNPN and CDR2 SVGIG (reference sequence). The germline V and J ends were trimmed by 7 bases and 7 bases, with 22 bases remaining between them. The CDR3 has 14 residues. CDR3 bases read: TGTGCCTATCGAGGACTACTCGTTTTGGGTGGC. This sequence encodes CAYRGLLVLGG. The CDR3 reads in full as CAYRGLLVLGGYTF.

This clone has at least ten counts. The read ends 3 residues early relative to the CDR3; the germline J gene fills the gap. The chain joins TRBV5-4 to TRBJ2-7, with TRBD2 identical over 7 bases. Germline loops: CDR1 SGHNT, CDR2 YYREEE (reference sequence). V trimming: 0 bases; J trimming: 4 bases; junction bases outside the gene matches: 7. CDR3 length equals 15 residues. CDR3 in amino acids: CASSLDGGGSYEQYF. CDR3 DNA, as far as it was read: TGTGCCAGCAGCTTGGACGGGGGAGGGTCATACGAG. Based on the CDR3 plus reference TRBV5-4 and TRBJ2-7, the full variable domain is ETGVTQSPTHLIKTRGQQVTLRCSSQSGHNTVSWYQQALGQGPQFIFQYYREEENGRGNFPPRFSGLQFPNYSSELNVNALELDDSALYLCASSLDGGGSYEQYFGPGTRLTVT.

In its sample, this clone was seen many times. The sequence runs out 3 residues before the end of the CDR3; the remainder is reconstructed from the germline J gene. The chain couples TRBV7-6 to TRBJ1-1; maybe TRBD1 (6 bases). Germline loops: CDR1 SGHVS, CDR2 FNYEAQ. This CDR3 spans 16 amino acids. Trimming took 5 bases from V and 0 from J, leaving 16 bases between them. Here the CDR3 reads CASSPQRGGMNTEAFF. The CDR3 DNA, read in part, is TGTGCCAGCAGCCCCCAACGAGGGGGTATGAACACTGAA.

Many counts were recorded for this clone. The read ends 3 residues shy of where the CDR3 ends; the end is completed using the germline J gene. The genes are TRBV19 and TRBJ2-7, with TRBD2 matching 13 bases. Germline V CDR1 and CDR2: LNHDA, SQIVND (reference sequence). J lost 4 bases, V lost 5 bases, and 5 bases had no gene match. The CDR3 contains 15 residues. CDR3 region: CASSSRLAGGYEQYF. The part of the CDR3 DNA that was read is TGTGCCAGTAGTTCCCGACTAGCGGGAGGTTACGAG.

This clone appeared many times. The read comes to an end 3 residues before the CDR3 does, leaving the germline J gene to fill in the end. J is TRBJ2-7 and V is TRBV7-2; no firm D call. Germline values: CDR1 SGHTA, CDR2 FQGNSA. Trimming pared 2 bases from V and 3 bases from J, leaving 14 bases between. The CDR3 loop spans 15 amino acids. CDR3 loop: CASSLFPGSLYEQYF. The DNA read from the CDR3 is TGTGCCAGCAGCTTATTCCCGGGTAGTCTCTACGAG.

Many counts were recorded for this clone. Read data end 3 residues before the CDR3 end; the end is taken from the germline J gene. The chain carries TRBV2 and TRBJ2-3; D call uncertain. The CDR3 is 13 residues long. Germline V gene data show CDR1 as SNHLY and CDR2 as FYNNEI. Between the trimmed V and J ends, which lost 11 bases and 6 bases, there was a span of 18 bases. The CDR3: CAALGSAADTQYF. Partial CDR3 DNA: TGTGCCGCTTTAGGTTCCGCGGCGGATACG.

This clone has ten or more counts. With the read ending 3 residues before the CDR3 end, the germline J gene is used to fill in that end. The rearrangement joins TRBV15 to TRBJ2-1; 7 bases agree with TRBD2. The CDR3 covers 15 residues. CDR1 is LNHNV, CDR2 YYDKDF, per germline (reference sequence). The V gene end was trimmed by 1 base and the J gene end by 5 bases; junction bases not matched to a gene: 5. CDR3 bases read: TGTGCCACCAGCAGAGCGCCGGGACTAAACAATGAG. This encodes CATSRAPGLNNE. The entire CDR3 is CATSRAPGLNNEQFF.

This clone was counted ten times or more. CDR3 protein: CASSLRGRTGELFF. The CDR3 bases that were read are TGTGCCAGCAGCTTAAGGGGGCGGACCGGGGAG. The gene calls are TRBV7-3 and TRBJ2-2; possible D gene TRBD1, 6 bases. The read terminates 3 residues ahead of where the CDR3 ends, so the germline J gene completes it. Deletions cut 1 base from V and 5 bases from J, with 8 bases between. The CDR3 loop spans 14 amino acids. Germline V CDR1 and CDR2: SGHTA, FQGTGA.

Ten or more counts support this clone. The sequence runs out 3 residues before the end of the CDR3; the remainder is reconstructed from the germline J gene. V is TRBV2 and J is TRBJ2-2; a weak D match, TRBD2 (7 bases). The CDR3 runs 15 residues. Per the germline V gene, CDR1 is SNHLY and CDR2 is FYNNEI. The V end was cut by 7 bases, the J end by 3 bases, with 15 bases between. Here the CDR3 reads CASIGEGGDTGELFF. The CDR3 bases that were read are TGTGCCAGCATTGGCGAGGGGGGGGACACCGGGGAG.

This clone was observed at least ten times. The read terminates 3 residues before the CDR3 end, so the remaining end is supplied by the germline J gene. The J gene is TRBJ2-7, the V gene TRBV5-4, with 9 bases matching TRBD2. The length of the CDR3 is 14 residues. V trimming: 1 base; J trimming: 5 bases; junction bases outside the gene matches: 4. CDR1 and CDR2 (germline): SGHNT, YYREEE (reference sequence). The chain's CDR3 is CASSLRLAGNEQYF. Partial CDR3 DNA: TGTGCCAGCAGCTTGAGGCTAGCGGGAAACGAG. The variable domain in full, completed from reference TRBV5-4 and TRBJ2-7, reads ETGVTQSPTHLIKTRGQQVTLRCSSQSGHNTVSWYQQALGQGPQFIFQYYREEENGRGNFPPRFSGLQFPNYSSELNVNALELDDSALYLCASSLRLAGNEQYFGPGTRLTVT.

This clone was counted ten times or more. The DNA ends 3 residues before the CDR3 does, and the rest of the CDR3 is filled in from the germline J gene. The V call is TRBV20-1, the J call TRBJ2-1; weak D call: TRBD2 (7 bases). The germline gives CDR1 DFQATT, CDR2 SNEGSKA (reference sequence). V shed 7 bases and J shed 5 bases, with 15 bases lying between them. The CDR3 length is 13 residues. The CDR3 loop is CSGGGLIHNEQFF. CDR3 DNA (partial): TGCAGTGGGGGGGGCCTTATTCACAATGAG.

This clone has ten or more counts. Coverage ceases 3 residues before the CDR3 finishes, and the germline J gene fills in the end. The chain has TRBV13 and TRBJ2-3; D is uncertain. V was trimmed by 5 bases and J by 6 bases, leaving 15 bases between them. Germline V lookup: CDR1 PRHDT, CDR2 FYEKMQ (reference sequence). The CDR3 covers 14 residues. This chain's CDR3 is CASSPQGWIDTQYF. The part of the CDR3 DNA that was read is TGTGCCAGCAGCCCTCAAGGGTGGATTGATACG.